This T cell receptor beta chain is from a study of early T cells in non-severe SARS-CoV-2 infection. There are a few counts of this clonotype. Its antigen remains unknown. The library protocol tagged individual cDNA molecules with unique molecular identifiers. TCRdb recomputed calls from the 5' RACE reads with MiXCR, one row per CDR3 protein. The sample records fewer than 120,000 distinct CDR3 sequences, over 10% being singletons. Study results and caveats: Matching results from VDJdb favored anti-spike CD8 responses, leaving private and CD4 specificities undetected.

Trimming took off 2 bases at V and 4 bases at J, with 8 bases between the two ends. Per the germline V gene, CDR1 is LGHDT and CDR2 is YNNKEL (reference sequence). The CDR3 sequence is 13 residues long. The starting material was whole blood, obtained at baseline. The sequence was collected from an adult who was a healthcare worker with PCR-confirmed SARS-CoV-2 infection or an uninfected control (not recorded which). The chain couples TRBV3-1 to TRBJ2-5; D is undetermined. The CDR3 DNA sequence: TGTGCCAGCAGCCAACTCCGTTCAGAGACCCAGTACTTC. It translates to CASSQLRSETQYF.